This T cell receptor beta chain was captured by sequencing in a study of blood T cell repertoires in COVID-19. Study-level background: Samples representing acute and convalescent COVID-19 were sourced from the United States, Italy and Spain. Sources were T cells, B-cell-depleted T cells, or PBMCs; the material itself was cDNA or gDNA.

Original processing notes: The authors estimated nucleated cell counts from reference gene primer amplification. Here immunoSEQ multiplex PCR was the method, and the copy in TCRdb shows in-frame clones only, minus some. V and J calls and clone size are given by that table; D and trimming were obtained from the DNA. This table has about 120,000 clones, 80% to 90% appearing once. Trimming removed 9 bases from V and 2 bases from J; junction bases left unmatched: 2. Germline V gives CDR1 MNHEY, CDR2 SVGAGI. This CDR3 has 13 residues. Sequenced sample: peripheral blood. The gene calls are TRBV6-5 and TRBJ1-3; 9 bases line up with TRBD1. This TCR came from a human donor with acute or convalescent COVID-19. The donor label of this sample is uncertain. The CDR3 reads CASDRGTGNTIYF. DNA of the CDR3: TGTGCCAGTGACAGGGGGACTGGAAACACCATATATTTT.